The 11 T cell receptor beta chains below come from one sample, sequenced in a study of beta chain features in type 1 diabetes. Study results and caveats: Shortening of TCRB CDR3s, moderate but significant, appeared in all four CD4+ subsets of Type 1 diabetes patients.

These receptors have no known antigen. Expressed TCRB transcripts were sequenced, since all the RNA that had been isolated was reverse transcribed. Here immunoSEQ multiplex PCR was the method, and the copy in TCRdb shows in-frame clones only, minus some. The sample has over 150,000 clones; approximately 7.8% are singletons. Sequencing was performed on central memory CD4+ T cells from blood. The receptors stem from a woman aged 40 to 55 with type 1 diabetes.

The chain recombines TRBV5-1 with TRBJ1-1; the D gene is possibly TRBD1 (5 bases). CDR3 length equals 14 residues. Germline V gene data show CDR1 as SGHRS and CDR2 as YFSETQ. V was trimmed by 0 bases and J by 5 bases, leaving 11 bases between them. The CDR3 nucleotides read TGCGCCAGCAGCTTGGCCGGGGGAGAAACTGAAGCTTTCTTT. Translating gives CASSLAGGETEAFF. The whole variable domain, remainder taken from reference TRBV5-1 and TRBJ1-1, is KAGVTQTPRYLIKTRGQQVTLSCSPISGHRSVSWYQQTPGQGLQFLFEYFSETQRNKGNFPGRFSGRQFSNSRSEMNVSTLELGDSALYLCASSLAGGETEAFFGQGTRLTVV.

The gene calls are TRBV30 and TRBJ2-7; D gene unclear. Germline V CDR1 and CDR2: GTSNPN, SVGIG (reference sequence). V was pared by 3 bases and J by 8 bases, with 11 bases between. The CDR3 sequence is 11 residues long. DNA of the CDR3: TGTGCCTGGAGGGGCAGGCTCAAGCAGTACTTC. Protein: CAWRGRLKQYF.

This chain joins TRBV15 and TRBJ1-6; D possibly corresponds to TRBD1 (5 bases). The CDR3 length is 17 residues. Between the trimmed V and J ends, which lost 0 bases and 7 bases, there was a span of 16 bases. Germline-derived CDR1 and CDR2 are LNHNV and YYDKDF (reference sequence). The CDR3 protein is CATSRDQGSDRNSPLHF. For the CDR3, the DNA is TGTGCCACCAGCAGAGATCAGGGAAGCGACCGAAATTCACCCCTCCACTTT.

This clone was seen a handful of times. The chain recombines TRBV11-3 with TRBJ1-2, with D perhaps TRBD1 (5 bases). The germline CDR1 and CDR2 sequences are SGHNT and YENEEA. This CDR3 has 13 residues. The V end was cut by 3 bases, the J end by 6 bases, with 11 bases between. The CDR3 protein is CASSFTTGDGYTF. CDR3 coding DNA: TGTGCCAGCAGCTTCACCACAGGAGATGGCTACACCTTC.

The V and J genes are TRBV7-2 and TRBJ1-1; D is possibly TRBD1 (6 bases). The V gene lost 4 bases and the J gene lost 4 bases, with 13 bases spanning the gap. Germline CDR1 and CDR2: SGHTA and FQGNSA. There are 14 residues in the CDR3. The CDR3 nucleotides are TGTGCCAGCAGCTCGCAGGGAGGGGGCACTGAAGCTTTCTTT. Its protein is CASSSQGGGTEAFF.

In its sample, this clone was seen a few times. The V gene is TRBV7-2, the J gene TRBJ2-7; D perhaps matches TRBD1 (5 bases). The CDR3 is made up of 15 amino acids. Trimming took off 5 bases at V and 2 bases at J, with 16 bases between the two ends. Germline V gene data show CDR1 as SGHTA and CDR2 as FQGNSA. CDR3 residues: CASSLAPGRAYEQYF. The DNA of the CDR3 is TGTGCCAGCAGCCTCGCCCCTGGCAGGGCCTACGAGCAGTACTTC.

This chain links TRBV2 with TRBJ2-7; 15 bases map to TRBD2. CDR3 size: 17 residues. The junction had 6 bases not matched to a gene; V was cut back by 6 bases and J by 0 bases. Germline V gene sequence: CDR1 SNHLY, CDR2 FYNNEI. For the CDR3, the DNA is TGTGCCAGCAGGGCTGGACTAGCGGGAGGGCCCTCCTACGAGCAGTACTTC. Translated, it gives CASRAGLAGGPSYEQYF.

The rearrangement uses TRBV19 and TRBJ2-1; a weak D match, TRBD2 (7 bases). CDR1 LNHDA and CDR2 SQIVND come from the germline V gene (reference sequence). V shed 10 bases and J shed 0 bases, with 10 bases lying between them. The CDR3 totals 13 residues. CDR3 nucleotide sequence: TGTGCCACCCGGGGGGCCTCCTACAATGAGCAGTTCTTC. As protein: CATRGASYNEQFF.

The sample holds a few counts of this clone. The J gene is TRBJ1-1, the V gene TRBV13; possibly TRBD1 for D (5 bases). Trimming took 0 bases from V and 1 from J, leaving 6 bases between them. The germline gives CDR1 PRHDT, CDR2 FYEKMQ (reference sequence). The CDR3 runs to 14 residues. The CDR3 nucleotides are TGTGCCAGCAGCTTAGGGGGGGGGAACACTGAAGCTTTCTTT. Translation gives CASSLGGGNTEAFF.

This clone was seen a handful of times. The J gene is TRBJ2-6, the V gene TRBV5-1; D is possibly TRBD1 (6 bases). V was pared by 4 bases and J by 0 bases, with 17 bases between. Per germline, CDR1 SGHRS and CDR2 YFSETQ. The CDR3 is 18 amino acids. This CDR3 reads CASSAGTGHFSGANVLTF. CDR3 DNA sequence: TGCGCCAGCAGCGCAGGAACGGGACACTTCTCTGGGGCCAACGTCCTGACTTTC.

Only a few counts were recorded for this clone. The J gene is TRBJ1-1, the V gene TRBV7-3, with TRBD1 identical over 8 bases. CDR3 size: 14 residues. Unmatched junction bases numbered 5, after V lost 4 bases and J lost 4 bases. Germline CDR1 SGHTA, CDR2 FQGTGA. DNA of the CDR3: TGTGCCAGCAGCTCACAGGGGGGGACCACTGAAGCTTTCTTT. It encodes CASSSQGGTTEAFF.